This T cell receptor (beta chain) originates from a study of blood T cell repertoires in COVID-19. Seattle's cohort entered during active infection and was followed longitudinally. V lost 2 bases, J lost 3 bases, and 11 bases lay in between. Germline assignment: CDR1 MGHRA and CDR2 YSYEKL. The CDR3 is 16 amino acids. Generated by immunoSEQ multiplex PCR, the TCRdb table keeps only in-frame clones and is missing some. The sample lists about 200,000 clones, over 75% occurring once. V gene TRBV4-1 combines with J gene TRBJ2-6; maybe TRBD1 (5 bases). The TCR originated in a man aged 45-60 years with COVID-19, enrolled during active disease. The sequenced sample consisted of peripheral blood. This CDR3 reads CASSQKTGYGANVLTF. The CDR3 nucleotides are TGCGCCAGCAGCCAAAAAACAGGATATGGGGCCAACGTCCTGACTTTC.